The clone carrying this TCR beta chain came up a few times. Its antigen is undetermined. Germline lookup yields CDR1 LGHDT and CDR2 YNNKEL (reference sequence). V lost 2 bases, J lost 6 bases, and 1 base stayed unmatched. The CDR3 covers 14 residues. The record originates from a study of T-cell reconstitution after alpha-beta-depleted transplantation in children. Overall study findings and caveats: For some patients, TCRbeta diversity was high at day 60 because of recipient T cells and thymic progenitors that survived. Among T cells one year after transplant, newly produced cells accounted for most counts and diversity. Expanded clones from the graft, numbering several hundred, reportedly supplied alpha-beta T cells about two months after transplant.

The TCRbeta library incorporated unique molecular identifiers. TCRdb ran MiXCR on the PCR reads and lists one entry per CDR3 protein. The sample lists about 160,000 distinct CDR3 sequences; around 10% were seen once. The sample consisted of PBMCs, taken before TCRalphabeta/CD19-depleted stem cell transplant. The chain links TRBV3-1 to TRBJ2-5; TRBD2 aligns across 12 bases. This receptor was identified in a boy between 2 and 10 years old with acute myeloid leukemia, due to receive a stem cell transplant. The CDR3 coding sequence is TGTGCCAGCAGCCAACTAGCGGGAGGGCAGACCCAGTACTTC. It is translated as CASSQLAGGQTQYF.